The sequence of this T cell receptor beta chain was determined in a study of human T cells and chemical hapten exposure. In TCRdb, the RACE reads were re-called with MiXCR into one record per CDR3 protein. The table lists 360,000 or so distinct CDR3 sequences, under 6.5% of them singletons. This clonotype was recorded at least ten times. The time point here: patch test 2, 6 weeks after DPC sensitization. Described treatment: therapeutic diphenylcyclopropenone sensitization with weekly scalp DPC. Blood was drawn before each patch test was applied. The study enrolled 18 to 70-year-old alopecia patients suitable for DPC. Sequencing was performed on whole blood, taken in connection with sensitization to the hapten diphenylcyclopropenone (DPC). The source of this sequence is a young woman with alopecia areata. Some clones in this sample may be carry-over from other donors' samples.

CDR3 nucleotides: TGCAGTGCTAGGGACCCAGGGGGGACGGATACGCAGTATTTT. Translated: CSARDPGGTDTQYF. This chain links TRBV20-1 with TRBJ2-3; D possibly corresponds to TRBD1 (7 bases). The CDR3 spans 14 residues. Germline CDR1 and CDR2: DFQATT and SNEGSKA (reference sequence). Trimming stripped 3 bases from V and 6 bases from J, with 16 bases between.